The TCR beta chain under discussion was sequenced for a study of blood T cell repertoires in COVID-19. The CDR3 is 15 amino acids. Trimming removed 5 bases from V and 3 bases from J, with 16 bases in between. CDR1 MDHEN and CDR2 SYDVKM come from the germline V gene. Produced via immunoSEQ multiplex PCR; TCRdb's table is partial and in-frame only. Among tens of thousands of clones listed, around four fifths were seen once. This sequence originates from a man between 65 and 79 years old with acute or convalescent COVID-19. The sample consisted of peripheral blood. The rearrangement uses TRBV28 and TRBJ1-2; D is unresolved. The DNA of the CDR3 is TGTGCCAGCAGTCTCACCCCTAATAGATACTATGGCTACACCTTC. Amino acid sequence: CASSLTPNRYYGYTF.